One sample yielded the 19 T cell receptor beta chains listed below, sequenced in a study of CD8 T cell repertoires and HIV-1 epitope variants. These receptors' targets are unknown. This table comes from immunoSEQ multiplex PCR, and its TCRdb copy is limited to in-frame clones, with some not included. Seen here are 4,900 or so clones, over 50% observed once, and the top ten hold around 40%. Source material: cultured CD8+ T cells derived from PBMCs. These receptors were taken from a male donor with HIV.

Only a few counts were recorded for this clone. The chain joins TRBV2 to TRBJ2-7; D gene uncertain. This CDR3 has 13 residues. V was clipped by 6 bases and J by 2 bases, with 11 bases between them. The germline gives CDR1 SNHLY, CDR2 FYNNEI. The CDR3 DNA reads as TGTGCCAGCAGAGACACGGGCGCCTACGAGCAGTACTTC. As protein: CASRDTGAYEQYF.

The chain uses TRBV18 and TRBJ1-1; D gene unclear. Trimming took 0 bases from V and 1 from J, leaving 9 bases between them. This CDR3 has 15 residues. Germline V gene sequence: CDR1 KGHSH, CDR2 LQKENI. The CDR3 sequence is CASSPPEDENTEAFF. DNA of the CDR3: TGTGCCAGCTCACCACCGGAGGACGAGAACACTGAAGCTTTCTTT.

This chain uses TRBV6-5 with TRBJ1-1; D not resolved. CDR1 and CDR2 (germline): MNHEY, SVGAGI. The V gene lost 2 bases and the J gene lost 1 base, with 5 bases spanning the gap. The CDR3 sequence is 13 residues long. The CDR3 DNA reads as TGTGCCAGCAGTTACGAGGGGAACACTGAAGCTTTCTTT. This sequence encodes CASSYEGNTEAFF.

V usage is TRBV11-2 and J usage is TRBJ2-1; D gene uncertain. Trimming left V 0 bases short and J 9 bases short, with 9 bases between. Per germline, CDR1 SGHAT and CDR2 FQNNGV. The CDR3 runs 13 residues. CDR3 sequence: CASSLDGASEQFF. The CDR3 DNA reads TGTGCCAGCAGCTTAGACGGTGCCAGTGAGCAGTTCTTC.

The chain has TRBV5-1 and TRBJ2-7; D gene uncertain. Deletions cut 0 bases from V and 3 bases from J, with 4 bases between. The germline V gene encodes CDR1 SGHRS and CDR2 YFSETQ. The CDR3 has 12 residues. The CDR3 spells CASSLANYEQYF. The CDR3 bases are TGCGCCAGCAGCTTGGCAAACTACGAGCAGTACTTC.

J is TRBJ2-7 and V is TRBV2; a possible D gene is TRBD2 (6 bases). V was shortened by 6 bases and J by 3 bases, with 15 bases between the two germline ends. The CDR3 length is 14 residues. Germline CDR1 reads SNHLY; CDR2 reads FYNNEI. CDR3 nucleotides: TGTGCCAGCAGCTTTACCGCGGGGCTCTACGAGCAGTACTTC. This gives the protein CASSFTAGLYEQYF.

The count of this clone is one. CDR3 region: CASSFGIIGTGGRYEQYF. The CDR3 nucleotides read TGTGCCAGCAGCTTTGGAATCATAGGGACAGGCGGGCGCTACGAGCAGTACTTC. V and J are TRBV7-9 and TRBJ2-7, with TRBD1 identical over 8 bases. The CDR3 contains 18 residues. Germline V CDR1 and CDR2: SEHNR, FQNEAQ (reference sequence). V lost 3 bases to trimming and J lost 3 bases; unmatched junction nucleotides: 16.

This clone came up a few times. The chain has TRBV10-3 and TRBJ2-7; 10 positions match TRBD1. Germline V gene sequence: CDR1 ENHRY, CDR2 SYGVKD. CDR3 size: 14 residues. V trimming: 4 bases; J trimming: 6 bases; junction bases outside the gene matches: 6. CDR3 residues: CAISVGGQGGEQYF. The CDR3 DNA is TGTGCCATCAGTGTGGGAGGACAGGGGGGCGAGCAGTACTTC.

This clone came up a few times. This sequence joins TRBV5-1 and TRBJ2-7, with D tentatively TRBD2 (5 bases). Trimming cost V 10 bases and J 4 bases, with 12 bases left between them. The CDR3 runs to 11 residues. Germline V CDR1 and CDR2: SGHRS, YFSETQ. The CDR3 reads CASRGGYEQYF. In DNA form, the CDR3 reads TGCGCCTCCCGCGGCGGGTACGAGCAGTACTTC.

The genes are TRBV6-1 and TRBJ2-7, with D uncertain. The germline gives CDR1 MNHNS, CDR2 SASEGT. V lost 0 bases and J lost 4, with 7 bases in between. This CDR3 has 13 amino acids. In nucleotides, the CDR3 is TGTGCCAGCAGTGAAGCGACCGCATACGAGCAGTACTTC. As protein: CASSEATAYEQYF.

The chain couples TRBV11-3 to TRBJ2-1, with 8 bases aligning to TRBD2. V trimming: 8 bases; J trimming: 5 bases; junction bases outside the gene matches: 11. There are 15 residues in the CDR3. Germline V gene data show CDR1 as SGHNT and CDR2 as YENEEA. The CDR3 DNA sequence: TGTGCCAGCTCTCCGGGACTAGGGGGAGACAATGAGCAGTTCTTC. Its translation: CASSPGLGGDNEQFF.

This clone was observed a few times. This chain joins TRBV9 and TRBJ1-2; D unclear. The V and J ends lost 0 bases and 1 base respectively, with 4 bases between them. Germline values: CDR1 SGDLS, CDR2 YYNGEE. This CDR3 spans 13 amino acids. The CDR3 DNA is TGTGCCAGCAGCGTAGATGATAACTATGGCTACACCTTC. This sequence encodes CASSVDDNYGYTF.

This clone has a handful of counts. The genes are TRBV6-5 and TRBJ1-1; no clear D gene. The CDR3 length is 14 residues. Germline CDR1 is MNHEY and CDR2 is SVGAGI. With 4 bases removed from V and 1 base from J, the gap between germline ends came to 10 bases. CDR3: CASSSRRKNTEAFF. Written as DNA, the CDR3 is TGTGCCAGCAGTTCCCGACGGAAGAACACTGAAGCTTTCTTT.

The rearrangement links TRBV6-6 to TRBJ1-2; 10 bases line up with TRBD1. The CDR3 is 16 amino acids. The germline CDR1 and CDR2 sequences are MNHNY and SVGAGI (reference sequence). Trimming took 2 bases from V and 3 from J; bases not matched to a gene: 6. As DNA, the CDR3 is TGTGCCAGCAGTTACGGGACAGGGGCTCTTCACTATGGCTACACCTTC. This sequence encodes CASSYGTGALHYGYTF.

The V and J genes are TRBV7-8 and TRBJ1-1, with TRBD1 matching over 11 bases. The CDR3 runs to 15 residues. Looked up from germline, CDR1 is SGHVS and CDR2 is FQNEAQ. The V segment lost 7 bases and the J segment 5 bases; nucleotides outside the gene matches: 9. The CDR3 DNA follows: TGTGCCAGCACGGGGACAGGGGGGGCGAGGACTGAAGCTTTCTTT. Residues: CASTGTGGARTEAFF.

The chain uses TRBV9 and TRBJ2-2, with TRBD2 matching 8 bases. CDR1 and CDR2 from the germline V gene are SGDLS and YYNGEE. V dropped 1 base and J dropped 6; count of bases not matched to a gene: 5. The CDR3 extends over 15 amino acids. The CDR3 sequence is CASSVSGGGSGELFF. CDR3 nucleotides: TGTGCCAGCAGCGTAAGCGGGGGTGGTTCCGGGGAGCTGTTTTTT.

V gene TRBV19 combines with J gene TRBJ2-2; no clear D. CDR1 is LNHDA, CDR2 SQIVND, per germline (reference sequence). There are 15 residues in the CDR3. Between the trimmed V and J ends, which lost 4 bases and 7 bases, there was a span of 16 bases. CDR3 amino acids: CASSRGGEYGGELFF. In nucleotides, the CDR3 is TGTGCCAGTAGTAGGGGTGGGGAATATGGCGGGGAGCTGTTTTTT.

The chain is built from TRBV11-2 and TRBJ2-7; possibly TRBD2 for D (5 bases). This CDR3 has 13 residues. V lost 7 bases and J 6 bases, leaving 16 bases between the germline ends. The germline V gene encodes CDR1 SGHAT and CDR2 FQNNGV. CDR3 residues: CASTLGERSEQYF. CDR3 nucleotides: TGTGCCAGCACCCTCGGGGAAAGGAGCGAGCAGTACTTC.

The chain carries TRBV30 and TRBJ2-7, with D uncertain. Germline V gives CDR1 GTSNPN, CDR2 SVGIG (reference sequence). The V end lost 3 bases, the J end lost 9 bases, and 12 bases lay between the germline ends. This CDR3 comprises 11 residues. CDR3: CAWRPGVGQYF. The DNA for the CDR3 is TGTGCCTGGAGACCGGGCGTTGGGCAGTACTTC.